The 5 T cell receptor beta chains reported below all come from one sample, sequenced in a study of blood T cell repertoires in COVID-19. Clones were read by immunoSEQ multiplex PCR, and TCRdb kept only the in-frame ones, dropping some. The sample shows roughly 87,000 clones, over 75% of them seen only once. Source material: peripheral blood. The receptors shown here come from a woman aged 70-85 years with acute or convalescent COVID-19.

V usage is TRBV30 and J usage is TRBJ1-3, with D possibly TRBD1 on 6 matching bases. The V end was cut by 2 bases, the J end by 0 bases, with 14 bases between. The CDR3 sequence is 16 residues long. The germline CDR1 and CDR2 sequences are GTSNPN and SVGIG (reference sequence). Written as DNA, the CDR3 is TGTGCCTGGAGTCCGGACAGTCTCGGCTCTGGAAACACCATATATTTT. Amino acids: CAWSPDSLGSGNTIYF.

The rearrangement links TRBV30 to TRBJ1-3; 8 bases line up with TRBD1. After removal of 5 bases from V and 1 base from J, the junction contained 7 bases not matched to a gene. The CDR3 is made up of 15 amino acids. Germline V gene sequence: CDR1 GTSNPN, CDR2 SVGIG (reference sequence). CDR3 amino acids: CAWDPGQVSGNTIYF. DNA of the CDR3: TGTGCCTGGGACCCGGGACAGGTGTCTGGAAACACCATATATTTT.

The CDR3 sequence: CASTFSLGGNSNQPQHF. DNA for the CDR3: TGTGCCAGTACCTTCTCGTTAGGAGGGAATAGCAATCAGCCCCAGCATTTT. V and J are TRBV19 and TRBJ1-5; D is unresolved. This CDR3 is 17 amino acids long. Germline V CDR1 and CDR2: LNHDA, SQIVND (reference sequence). Trimming shortened V by 7 bases and J by 0 bases, and 19 bases separated the two germline ends.

The chain recombines TRBV5-5 with TRBJ1-4; TRBD1 aligns across 11 bases. The germline V gene has CDR1 SGHKS and CDR2 YYEKEE (reference sequence). Germline trimming cut 3 bases from V and 8 bases from J; bases unmatched to any gene: 3. The CDR3 loop spans 14 amino acids. CDR3 loop: CASSWGQGGEKLFF. CDR3 sequence (DNA): TGTGCCAGCAGCTGGGGACAGGGGGGCGAAAAACTGTTTTTT.

The genes are TRBV11-3 and TRBJ1-2; D remains unclear. V was trimmed by 0 bases and J by 1 base, leaving 3 bases between them. Germline V gives CDR1 SGHNT, CDR2 YENEEA. The CDR3 is made up of 13 amino acids. The CDR3 region is CASSLDSNYGYTF. Written as DNA, the CDR3 is TGTGCCAGCAGCTTAGACAGTAACTATGGCTACACCTTC.